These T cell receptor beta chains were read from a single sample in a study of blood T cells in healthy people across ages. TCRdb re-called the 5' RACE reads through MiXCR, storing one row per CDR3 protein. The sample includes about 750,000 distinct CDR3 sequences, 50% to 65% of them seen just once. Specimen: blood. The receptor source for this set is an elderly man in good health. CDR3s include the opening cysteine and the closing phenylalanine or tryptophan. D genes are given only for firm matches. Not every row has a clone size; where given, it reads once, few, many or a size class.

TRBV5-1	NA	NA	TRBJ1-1	CASATGTEAFF	TGCGCCAGCGCGACAGGAACTGAAGCTTTCTTT
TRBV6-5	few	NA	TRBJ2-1	CASSYSRLHEQFF	TGTGCCAGCAGTTACTCGAGATTGCACGAGCAGTTCTTC
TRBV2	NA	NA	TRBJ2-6	CASSWGTNVLTF	TGTGCCAGCAGTTGGGGGACCAACGTCCTGACTTTC
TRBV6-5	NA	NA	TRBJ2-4	CASSYHGQPSGKAKNIQYF	TGTGCCAGCAGTTATCACGGACAGCCCAGCGGGAAAGCCAAAAACATTCAGTACTTC
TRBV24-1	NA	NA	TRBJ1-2	CATSDNERGYTF	TGTGCCACCAGTGACAACGAGCGGGGCTACACCTTC
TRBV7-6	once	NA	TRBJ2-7	CASSLSSDISYELYF	TGTGCCAGCAGCTTATCTTCGGATATCTCCTACGAGCTGTACTTC
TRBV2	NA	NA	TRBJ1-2	CASSDKVSDGYTF	TGTGCCAGCAGTGATAAGGTTAGCGATGGCTACACCTTC
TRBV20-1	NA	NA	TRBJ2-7	CSARVYLSYEQYF	TGCAGTGCTAGAGTCTATCTCTCCTACGAGCAGTACTTC
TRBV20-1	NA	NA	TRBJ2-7	CSASLVAPRYEQYF	TGCAGTGCTTCCCTCGTGGCGCCCCGCTACGAGCAGTACTTC
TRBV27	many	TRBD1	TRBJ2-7	CASSPGQGRPLSYEQYF	TGTGCCAGCAGTCCGGGACAGGGCCGGCCTCTCTCCTACGAGCAGTACTTC
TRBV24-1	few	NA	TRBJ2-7	CATSRDEGGANEQYF	TGTGCCACCAGTAGGGATGAAGGAGGGGCCAACGAGCAGTACTTC
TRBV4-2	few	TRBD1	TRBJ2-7	CASSQVTQGVYEQYF	TGTGCCAGCAGCCAAGTGACTCAGGGGGTCTACGAGCAGTACTTC
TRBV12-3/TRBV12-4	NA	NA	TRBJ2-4	CASSSELAKNIQYF	TGTGCCAGCAGTTCTGAACTAGCCAAAAACATTCAGTACTTC
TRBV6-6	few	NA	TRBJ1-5	CASSATGPHQPQHF	TGTGCCAGCAGTGCTACAGGGCCCCATCAGCCCCAGCATTTT
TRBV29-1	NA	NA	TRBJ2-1	CSVVGGRTYNEQFF	TGCAGCGTTGTCGGGGGTCGAACATACAATGAGCAGTTCTTC
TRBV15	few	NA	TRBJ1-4	CATSRHQAGSEKLFF	TGTGCCACCAGCAGACATCAGGCGGGGAGTGAAAAACTGTTTTTT
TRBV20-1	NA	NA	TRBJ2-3	CSARADPTDTQYF	TGCAGTGCTAGAGCGGACCCAACAGATACGCAGTATTTT
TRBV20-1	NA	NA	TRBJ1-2	CSPQGNYGYTF	TGCAGTCCCCAGGGGAACTATGGCTACACCTTC
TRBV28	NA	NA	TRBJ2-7	CASSRPEGLPYEQYF	TGTGCCAGCAGTCGCCCTGAGGGGCTACCCTACGAGCAGTACTTC
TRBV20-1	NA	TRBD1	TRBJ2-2	CSARDRGNTGELFF	TGCAGTGCTCGGGACAGGGGAAACACCGGGGAGCTATTTTTT
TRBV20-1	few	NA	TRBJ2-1	CSARDWFNEQFF	TGCAGTGCTAGAGATTGGTTCAATGAGCAGTTCTTC
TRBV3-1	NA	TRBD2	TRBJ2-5	CASSQWSGSVQETQYF	TGTGCCAGCAGCCAATGGAGCGGGAGTGTTCAAGAGACCCAGTACTTC
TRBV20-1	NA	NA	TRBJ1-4	CSALKDGVNEKLFF	TGCAGTGCTTTGAAGGACGGAGTTAATGAAAAACTGTTTTTT
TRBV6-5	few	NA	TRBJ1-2	CASSYSPGSHGYTF	TGTGCCAGCAGTTACTCGCCGGGGTCCCATGGCTACACCTTC
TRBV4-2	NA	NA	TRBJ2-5	CASSQDVTATSQYF	TGTGCCAGCAGCCAAGATGTTACAGCAACGTCCCAGTACTTC
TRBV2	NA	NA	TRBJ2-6	CASRAQSSGANVLTF	TGTGCCAGCAGGGCACAGAGCTCTGGGGCCAACGTCCTGACTTTC
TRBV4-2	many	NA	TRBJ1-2	CASFQGGGQTGYTF	TGTGCCAGCTTCCAAGGGGGAGGACAGACTGGCTACACCTTC